One T cell receptor beta chain is described in this entry. Its target antigen remains unknown. No much larger clonotype is one base removed from it; base qualities were not supplied. V and J lose 7 bases and 1 base, and a span of 8 bases separates them. CDR1 and CDR2 are drawn from the germline V gene: SQVTM, ANQGSEA. From the cysteine through the phenylalanine, the CDR3 covers 12 amino acids. The DNA shown is the 36-base CDR3, in frame from base 1. The record originates from a study of blood T cells in healthy people across ages (dated by TCRdb to 2015 to 2017). Some background on the complete study: Template switching captured roughly one uniquely barcoded TCR beta cDNA molecule per two T cells in model experiments. Age-related changes in TCR beta repertoire diversity were measured in the study by deep sequencing normalized with unique cDNA molecular identifiers. The donors were divided into four age groups: young (average roughly 15 years), middle-aged (around 37), aged (approximately 62) and long-lived (roughly 86). Donors of different ages were randomly distributed across sequencing lanes to avoid experimental bias. The study analyzed two additional independent replicas of 1 million unique cDNA reads from the same blood draw for two donors, one aged 18 to 30 and one aged 80 or older.

Donors were 39 systemically healthy Caucasian individuals from Russia aged about 6 to 100 years. Around 10 milliliters of peripheral blood were collected from each donor into EDTA-treated Vacutainer tubes. Ficoll-Paque density-gradient centrifugation was used to isolate PBMCs, with at least 6.5 million per sample. Trizol reagent was used to extract total RNA from PBMCs, with at least 5.5 micrograms per sample. For every donor, flow cytometry on a PBMC aliquot measured the percentage of naive CD45RAhigh/CD27high T cells. General conclusions and limits of the study: There was a strong correlation between observed TCR beta diversity and the percentage of naive T cells measured by flow cytometry. Compared with the aged group, more naive CD4+ T cells, fewer expanded clones and increased TCR diversity were shown by the long-lived group, suggesting age selection. Estimates of total diversity based on one million sequenced T cells were regarded as lower bounds and as underestimates. Bulk unsorted PBMC profiling prevented conclusive comparison of naive and antigen-experienced compartments. As age increased, observed TCR beta diversity per million T cells dropped in a roughly linear way, and a significant reduction was already evident by age 40. Because the CMV infection status of the donors was unknown, age-related changes in expanded clonotypes may potentially have been confounded.

Receptors were amplified or captured by 5' RACE. The listed sequencing device is Illumina HiSeq 2500. A second about 7 to 12 cycle PCR used a sample-barcoded 5' primer and a J-beta primer mix. A template-switch 5' adaptor carrying 12 random nucleotides introduced a unique molecular identifier onto each TCR beta cDNA molecule. At least 3 million CDR3-containing paired-end reads were obtained from each sample. First-strand cDNA synthesis was performed from all RNA using the Mint cDNA synthesis kit, with priming by a TRBC-specific oligonucleotide. Following uracil-DNA glycosylase treatment, a first 18-cycle PCR with universal primers M1SS and BC2_uni_R was performed on all cDNA. The original pipeline was this. Each sample was normalized by randomly selecting 1 million high-quality reads, each carrying a distinct molecular identifier. Instead of being binned into consensus sequences, reads that shared molecular identifiers were thrown out. MiTCR, with a Q25 quality threshold and the strictest error-elimination algorithm, was used for CDR3 identification, clonotype clustering and error correction. A nonparametric unseen species model using Euler transformation provided a lower-bound estimate of total TCR beta diversity. TCRdb reran the public reads through fastp at Q25 and MiXCR, keeping productive beta chains. CDR3 protein duplicates are merged, each entry listing the most common genes and DNA. These V and J calls derive from TCRdb rather than the authors' analysis. The sample profile shows some 690,000 distinct CDR3 sequences; around a fifth of them were found once. About 22% of the sample is taken by the ten largest.

Sequences were obtained from blood. The chain links TRBV29-1 with TRBJ1-3; the D gene remains uncertain. The clonotype was recovered from a man aged 65-85 years in good health. The bases read TGCAGCGCCCTGAGGTCTGGAAACACCATATATTTT. This sequence encodes CSALRSGNTIYF.